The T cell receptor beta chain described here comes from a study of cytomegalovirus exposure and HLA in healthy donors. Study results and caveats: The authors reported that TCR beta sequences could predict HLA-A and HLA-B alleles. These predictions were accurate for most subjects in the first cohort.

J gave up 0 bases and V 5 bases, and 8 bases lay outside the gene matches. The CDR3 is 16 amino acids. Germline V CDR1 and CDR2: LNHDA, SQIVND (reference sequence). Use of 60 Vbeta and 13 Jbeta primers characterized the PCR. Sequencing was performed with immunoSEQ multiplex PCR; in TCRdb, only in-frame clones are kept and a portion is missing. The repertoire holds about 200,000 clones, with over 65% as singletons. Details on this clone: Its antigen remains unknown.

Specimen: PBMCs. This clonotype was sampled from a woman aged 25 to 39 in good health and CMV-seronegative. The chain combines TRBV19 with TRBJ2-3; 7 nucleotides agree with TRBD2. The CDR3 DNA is TGTGCCAGTAGTGAAGGGGACTATTCTAGCACAGATACGCAGTATTTT. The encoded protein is CASSEGDYSSTDTQYF. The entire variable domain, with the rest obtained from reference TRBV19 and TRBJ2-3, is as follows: DGGITQSPKYLFRKEGQNVTLSCEQNLNHDAMYWYRQDPGQGLRLIYYSQIVNDFQKGDIAEGYSVSREKKESFPLTVTSAQKNPTAFYLCASSEGDYSSTDTQYFGPGTRLTVL.